This T cell receptor beta chain was found in a study of blood T cell repertoires in COVID-19. Produced via immunoSEQ multiplex PCR; TCRdb's table is partial and in-frame only. Of about 130,000 clones listed, about 80% are singletons. From germline, CDR1 is LGHNA and CDR2 YNFKEQ. The CDR3 length is 15 residues. V lost 0 bases, J lost 5 bases, and 11 bases lay in between. This clonotype was sampled from a woman aged 45 to 65 with acute or convalescent COVID-19. The J gene is TRBJ2-1, the V gene TRBV4-2; D is undetermined. The sample comprised peripheral blood. CDR3 residues: CASSQEVELNNEQFF. CDR3 nucleotide sequence: TGTGCCAGCAGCCAAGAGGTAGAATTAAACAATGAGCAGTTCTTC.